Each of the 21 T cell receptor beta chains below was sequenced from the same sample in a study of OX40 agonist ivuxolimab in advanced cancers. Generated by immunoSEQ multiplex PCR, the TCRdb table keeps only in-frame clones and is missing some. The sample has around 76,000 clones; around four fifths are singletons. The starting material was CD4+ or CD8+ T cells sorted from blood, obtained in a trial of the OX40 agonist ivuxolimab. The receptors stem from an adult with an advanced solid tumor such as melanoma, head and neck, liver or kidney cancer.

This clone is a singleton in its sample. This rearrangement joins TRBV15 to TRBJ1-1; 9 positions match TRBD1. Per germline, CDR1 LNHNV and CDR2 YYDKDF (reference sequence). The CDR3 spans 12 residues. The junction had 1 base not matched to a gene; V was cut back by 1 base and J by 10 bases. CDR3 nucleotides: TGTGCCACCAGCAGAGCGACAGGGGGAGCTTTCTTT. Protein: CATSRATGGAFF. The full variable domain, rest sourced from reference TRBV15 and TRBJ1-1, is DAMVIQNPRYQVTQFGKPVTLSCSQTLNHNVMYWYQQKSSQAPKLLFHYYDKDFNNEADTPDNFQSRRPNTSFCFLDIRSPGLGDTAMYLCATSRATGGAFFGQGTRLTVV.

The chain has TRBV9 and TRBJ1-6; D is unresolved. The CDR3 runs to 14 residues. In germline, CDR1 is SGDLS, CDR2 YYNGEE. V was shortened by 0 bases and J by 7 bases, with 8 bases between the two germline ends. CDR3 bases: TGTGCCAGCAGCGTAGCCAGCACGAATTCACCCCTCCACTTT. It is translated as CASSVASTNSPLHF.

The chain recombines TRBV5-6 with TRBJ2-5, with no clear D. Germline CDR1 is SGHDT and CDR2 is YYEEEE. V was clipped by 7 bases and J by 5 bases, with 12 bases between them. This CDR3 has 12 amino acids. CDR3: CASGGSPETQYF. In DNA, the CDR3 is TGTGCCAGCGGCGGTTCCCCGGAGACCCAGTACTTC.

This clone was seen just once. This sequence joins TRBV30 and TRBJ1-2; no reliable D call. Germline CDR1 and CDR2: GTSNPN and SVGIG (reference sequence). There are 12 residues in the CDR3. The germline V and J ends were trimmed by 3 bases and 4 bases, with 9 bases remaining between them. The CDR3 region is CAWRGLSYGYTF. The CDR3 DNA reads TGTGCCTGGAGAGGTCTATCCTATGGCTACACCTTC.

The chain has TRBV28 and TRBJ1-1; no definite D call. Germline V lookup: CDR1 MDHEN, CDR2 SYDVKM. The germline V and J ends were trimmed by 5 bases and 1 base, with 11 bases remaining between them. The CDR3 runs 14 residues. CDR3 in amino acids: CASSPPTENTEAFF. CDR3 DNA: TGTGCCAGCAGTCCCCCCACAGAGAACACTGAAGCTTTCTTT.

The rearrangement links TRBV10-1 to TRBJ2-2, with 7 bases identical to TRBD2. Germline V CDR1 and CDR2: WNHNN, SYGVQD (reference sequence). The CDR3 sequence is 13 residues long. With 6 bases clipped from V and 5 bases from J, the junction kept 3 bases outside the gene matches. CDR3 sequence: CASSGLGTGELFF. The DNA for the CDR3 is TGCGCCAGCAGCGGACTAGGAACCGGGGAGCTGTTTTTT.

The chain is built from TRBV18 and TRBJ1-5; TRBD1 agrees at 8 bases. The CDR3 spans 18 residues. Germline loops: CDR1 KGHSH, CDR2 LQKENI. J was trimmed by 3 bases and V by 5 bases; bases with no gene match: 15. The CDR3 loop is CASSSRSTMTGVNQPQHF. In DNA form, the CDR3 reads TGTGCCAGCTCATCCCGAAGCACTATGACAGGGGTCAATCAGCCCCAGCATTTT.

This clone has a single count. The rearrangement links TRBV10-3 to TRBJ2-7; TRBD1 agrees at 11 bases. V trimming: 2 bases; J trimming: 2 bases; junction bases outside the gene matches: 5. The CDR3 length is 16 residues. Germline values: CDR1 ENHRY, CDR2 SYGVKD. The CDR3 protein is CAISEGGQGAAYEQYF. The CDR3 region has the DNA TGTGCCATCAGTGAGGGAGGACAGGGGGCGGCCTACGAGCAGTACTTC.

This sequence joins TRBV27 and TRBJ2-3; weak D call: TRBD1 (6 bases). The V end lost 5 bases, the J end lost 4 bases, and 16 bases lay between the germline ends. CDR1 is MNHEY, CDR2 SMNVEV, per germline (reference sequence). The CDR3 totals 15 residues. The CDR3 DNA follows: TGTGCCAGCAGTAACAGGGTTTACCCTCCAGATACGCAGTATTTT. Its translation: CASSNRVYPPDTQYF.

This clone appeared a few times. V is TRBV11-2 and J is TRBJ2-7; D ambiguous. The CDR3 sequence is 15 residues long. The germline V and J ends were trimmed by 0 bases and 6 bases, with 15 bases remaining between them. Germline CDR1 is SGHAT and CDR2 is FQNNGV. The CDR3 nucleotides are TGTGCCAGCAGCTTAGATCGGTACTACCTTTCCGAGCAGTACTTC. This translates into CASSLDRYYLSEQYF.

The chain links TRBV7-9 to TRBJ1-5; perhaps TRBD1 as D (5 bases). The CDR3 is 12 residues long. Trimming removed 8 bases at V and 6 bases at J, with 11 bases between. Germline loops: CDR1 SEHNR, CDR2 FQNEAQ (reference sequence). CDR3 protein: CASRAGGQPQHF. CDR3 in DNA: TGTGCCAGCCGGGCCGGGGGTCAGCCCCAGCATTTT.

This chain connects TRBV15 to TRBJ1-4; D is undetermined. This CDR3 region has 15 residues. V was clipped by 0 bases and J by 3 bases, with 8 bases between them. CDR1 and CDR2 (germline): LNHNV, YYDKDF (reference sequence). The CDR3 DNA follows: TGTGCCACCAGCAGAGATCCCAGATCTAATGAAAAACTGTTTTTT. Translation: CATSRDPRSNEKLFF.

This chain links TRBV5-4 with TRBJ2-3; D unclear. Trimming took 2 bases from V and 4 from J, leaving 11 bases between them. The germline V gene encodes CDR1 SGHNT and CDR2 YYREEE (reference sequence). The CDR3 spans 14 residues. The CDR3, as DNA: TGTGCCAGCAGCTTATTTTCTACCCCAGATACGCAGTATTTT. It codes for CASSLFSTPDTQYF.

The chain is built from TRBV14 and TRBJ2-5, with D possibly matching TRBD2 (6 bases). The CDR3 is 16 residues long. The germline CDR1 and CDR2 sequences are SGHDN and FVKESK. Trimming stripped 4 bases from V and 4 bases from J, with 19 bases between. The DNA of the CDR3 is TGTGCCAGCAGCCGACTCCAGGGACTTCAGGGAGAGACCCAGTACTTC. Its protein is CASSRLQGLQGETQYF.

The J gene is TRBJ1-5, the V gene TRBV7-9, with a tentative D call TRBD1 (6 bases). The CDR3 length is 12 residues. Trimming took 4 bases from V and 14 from J, leaving 15 bases between them. Germline V gives CDR1 SEHNR, CDR2 FQNEAQ (reference sequence). CDR3: CASSSVGGPKHF. The DNA for the CDR3 is TGTGCCAGCAGCTCTGTTGGGGGCCCTAAGCATTTT.

The CDR3 DNA reads as TGTGCCAGCAGTGAATTTACAGCTGGAAACACCATATATTTT. Protein product: CASSEFTAGNTIYF. This chain connects TRBV6-1 to TRBJ1-3; D not resolved. The V end lost 2 bases, the J end lost 2 bases, and 7 bases lay between the germline ends. This CDR3 has 14 residues. Germline CDR1 is MNHNS and CDR2 is SASEGT.

The chain employs TRBV6-6 and TRBJ1-5, with 9 bases aligning to TRBD1. CDR1 is MNHNY, CDR2 SVGAGI, per germline (reference sequence). The CDR3 consists of 15 residues. The V and J ends lost 6 bases and 7 bases, in that order; junction bases with no gene match: 10. The CDR3: CASRTGTGLGQPQHF. The CDR3 coding sequence is TGTGCCAGCAGAACCGGGACAGGGTTAGGGCAGCCCCAGCATTTT.

The chain uses TRBV15 and TRBJ1-1; the D gene is possibly TRBD1 (5 bases). This CDR3 has 14 amino acids. Trimming pared 1 base from V and 2 bases from J, leaving 8 bases between. The germline V gene has CDR1 LNHNV and CDR2 YYDKDF (reference sequence). CDR3 amino acids: CATSRAGVNTEAFF. For the CDR3, the DNA is TGTGCCACCAGCAGAGCGGGGGTTAACACTGAAGCTTTCTTT.

This sequence joins TRBV28 and TRBJ2-7; 9 bases are shared with TRBD1. The CDR3 covers 15 residues. V was pared by 8 bases and J by 3 bases, with 11 bases of the junction left unmatched. The germline CDR1 and CDR2 sequences are MDHEN and SYDVKM. The CDR3 is CASLYRGPINYEQYF. Written as DNA, the CDR3 is TGTGCCAGCCTTTACAGGGGGCCTATTAACTACGAGCAGTACTTC.

The rearrangement uses TRBV27 and TRBJ2-1; 8 bases are a match to TRBD1. The CDR3 spans 16 residues. J lost 6 bases, V lost 0 bases, and 7 bases had no gene match. Germline CDR1 reads MNHEY; CDR2 reads SMNVEV (reference sequence). The CDR3 region is CASSLSLGQGGNEQFF. The CDR3 nucleotides are TGTGCCAGCAGTTTATCTCTTGGACAGGGTGGCAATGAGCAGTTCTTC.

J is TRBJ2-5 and V is TRBV7-2, with a weak D call TRBD2 (6 bases). The CDR3 runs to 15 residues. Germline V CDR1 and CDR2: SGHTA, FQGNSA. The germline V and J ends were trimmed by 3 bases and 7 bases, with 18 bases remaining between them. CDR3: CASSFIGGFTGTQYF. The CDR3, as DNA: TGTGCCAGCAGCTTTATCGGGGGATTCACTGGGACCCAGTACTTC. The full variable domain, completed using reference TRBV7-2 and TRBJ2-5, is GAGVSQSPSNKVTEKGKDVELRCDPISGHTALYWYRQSLGQGLEFLIYFQGNSAPDKSGLPSDRFSAERTGGSVSTLTIQRTQQEDSAVYLCASSFIGGFTGTQYFGPGTRLLVL.